This T cell receptor (beta chain) originates from a study of long-term antiretroviral therapy in people with HIV. The overall study: It was about a decade after the earliest samples that the 2015 immediate-ART recommendation appeared.

One or more pre-ART and two or more post-ART PBMC samples were available from each donor. HIV-positive participants were all treated in the United States. V lost 1 base and J lost 8; bases outside the gene matches: 5. The CDR3 loop spans 15 amino acids. Germline values: CDR1 SGDLS, CDR2 YYNGEE. Sequencing used immunoSEQ v3.0 at survey level. Some clones are missing from TCRdb's copy, which holds only in-frame ones; the method was immunoSEQ multiplex PCR. Among fewer than 25,000 clones listed, 84% were seen once. The rearrangement links TRBV9 to TRBJ1-4; 10 bases agree with TRBD1. The TCR was taken from a woman in her fifties or sixties with HIV. Here the sequenced sample was unsorted PBMCs, taken 1.9 years after starting antiretroviral therapy. The CDR3 is CASSVQGDRGEKLFF. CDR3 in DNA: TGTGCCAGCAGCGTACAGGGGGACAGGGGCGAAAAACTGTTTTTT.